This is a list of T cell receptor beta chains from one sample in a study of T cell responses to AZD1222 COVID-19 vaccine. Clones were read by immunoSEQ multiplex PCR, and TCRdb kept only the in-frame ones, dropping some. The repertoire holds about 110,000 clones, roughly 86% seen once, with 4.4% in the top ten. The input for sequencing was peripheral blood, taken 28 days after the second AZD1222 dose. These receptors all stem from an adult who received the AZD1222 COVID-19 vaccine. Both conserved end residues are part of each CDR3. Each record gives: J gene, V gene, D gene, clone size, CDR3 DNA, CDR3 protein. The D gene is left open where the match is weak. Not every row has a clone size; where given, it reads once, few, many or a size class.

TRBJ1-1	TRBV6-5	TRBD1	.	TGTGCCAGCAGACCGGGACAGACGAACACTGAAGCTTTCTTT	CASRPGQTNTEAFF
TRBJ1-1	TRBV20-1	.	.	TGCAGTGCTCTATCAGGGGATGCTTTCTTT	CSALSGDAFF
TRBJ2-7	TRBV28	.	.	TGTGCCAGCAGTTTAATCGGCGGCTCCTACGAGCAGTACTTC	CASSLIGGSYEQYF
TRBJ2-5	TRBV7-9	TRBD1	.	TGTGCCAGCAGCCGAGCGGGGACAGGGGTGAATGTAGAGACCCAGTACTTC	CASSRAGTGVNVETQYF
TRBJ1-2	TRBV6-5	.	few	TGTGCCAGCAGTATCTTGCTCGAAAACTATGGCTACACCTTC	CASSILLENYGYTF
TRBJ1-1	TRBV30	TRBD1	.	TGTGCCTGGAGTGAGTTCGGGACAGGGAGCACTGAAGCTTTCTTT	CAWSEFGTGSTEAFF
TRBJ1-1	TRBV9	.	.	TGTGCCAGCAGCGTAGTAACGTACACTGAAGCTTTCTTT	CASSVVTYTEAFF
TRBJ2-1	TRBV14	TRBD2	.	TGTGCCAGCAGCCAAGATTCTAGCGGGATCGGCCATGAGCAGTTCTTC	CASSQDSSGIGHEQFF
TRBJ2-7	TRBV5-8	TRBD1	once	TGTGCCAGCAGCCCCCCCGTGGGACAGACAACGGGGCAGTACTTC	CASSPPVGQTTGQYF
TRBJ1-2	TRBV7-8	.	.	TGTGCCAGCAGCCGAGTTAAGGGGGACTATGGCTACACCTTC	CASSRVKGDYGYTF
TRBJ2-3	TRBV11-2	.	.	TGTGCCAGCAGCTACAATCGGAAAGATACGCAGTATTTT	CASSYNRKDTQYF
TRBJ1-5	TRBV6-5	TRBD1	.	TGTGCCAGCACCCTGACAGGGGCGGATCAGCCCCAGCATTTT	CASTLTGADQPQHF
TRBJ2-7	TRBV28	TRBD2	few	TGTGCCAGCAGTAGATCCATAGCGGGAGCTCGGTACGAGCAGTACTTC	CASSRSIAGARYEQYF
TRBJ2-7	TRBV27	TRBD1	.	TGTGCCAGCACCCACGGGACAGATAGCTCCTACGAGCAGTACTTC	CASTHGTDSSYEQYF
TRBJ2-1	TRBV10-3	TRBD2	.	TGTGCCATGGCGGGGGTGTCCTACAATGAGCAGTTCTTC	CAMAGVSYNEQFF
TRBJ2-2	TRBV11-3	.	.	TGTGCCAGCAGCTCAAGGGCTTCGACCGGGGAGCTGTTTTTT	CASSSRASTGELFF
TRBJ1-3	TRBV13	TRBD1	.	TGTGCCAGCAGCTTAGGCGACAGGGTTGGAAACACCATATATTTT	CASSLGDRVGNTIYF
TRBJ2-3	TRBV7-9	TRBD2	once	TGTGCCAGCTCCGTGACTAGCGGGATCGCAGATACGCAGTATTTT	CASSVTSGIADTQYF
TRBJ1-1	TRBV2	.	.	TGTGCCGGGGGCAGGGAGACCTCAACTGAAGCTTTCTTT	CAGGRETSTEAFF
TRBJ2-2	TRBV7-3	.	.	TGTGCCAGCACGCTCGACGGGGCCACCACCGGGGAGCTGTTTTTT	CASTLDGATTGELFF